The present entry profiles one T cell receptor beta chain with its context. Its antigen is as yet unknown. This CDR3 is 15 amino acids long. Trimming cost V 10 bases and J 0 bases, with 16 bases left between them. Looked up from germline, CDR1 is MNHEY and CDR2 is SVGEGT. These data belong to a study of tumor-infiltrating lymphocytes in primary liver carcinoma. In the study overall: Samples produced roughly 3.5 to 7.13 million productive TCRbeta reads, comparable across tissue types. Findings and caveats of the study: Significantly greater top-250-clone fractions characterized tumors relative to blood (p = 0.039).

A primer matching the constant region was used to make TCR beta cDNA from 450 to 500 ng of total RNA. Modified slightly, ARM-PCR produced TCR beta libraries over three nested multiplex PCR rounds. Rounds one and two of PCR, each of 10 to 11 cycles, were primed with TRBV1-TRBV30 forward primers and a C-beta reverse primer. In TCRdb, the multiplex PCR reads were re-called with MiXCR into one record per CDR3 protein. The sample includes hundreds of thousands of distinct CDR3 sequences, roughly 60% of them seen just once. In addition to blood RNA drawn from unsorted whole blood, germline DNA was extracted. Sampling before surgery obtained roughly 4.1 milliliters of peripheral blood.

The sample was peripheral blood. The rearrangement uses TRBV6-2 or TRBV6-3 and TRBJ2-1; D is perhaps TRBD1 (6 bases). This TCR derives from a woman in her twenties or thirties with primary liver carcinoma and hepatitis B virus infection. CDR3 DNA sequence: TGTGCCAACTTTCCCAAGGGGGTCTCCTACAATGAGCAGTTCTTC. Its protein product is CANFPKGVSYNEQFF.